The 2 T cell receptor beta chains in this list originate from one sample, sequenced in a study of control samples from healthy donors and cancer patients. Profiled with immunoSEQ multiplex PCR; TCRdb holds only in-frame clones, not every one. Of around 140,000 clones listed, around 90% are singletons. Sequencing input: blood. These receptors were collected from a man between 18 and 29 years old in good health.

The rearrangement joins TRBV19 to TRBJ1-1; TRBD1 matches at 9 bases. CDR1 and CDR2 (germline): LNHDA, SQIVND (reference sequence). This CDR3 is 13 amino acids long. J was trimmed by 7 bases and V by 6 bases; bases with no gene match: 6. In DNA form, the CDR3 reads TGTGCCAGTAGACAGGGGGCGAAGGGTGAAGCTTTCTTT. As protein: CASRQGAKGEAFF.

CDR3 coding DNA: TGCGCCAGCAGCCCCAGATATTACGGACTAGCGGACTACAATGAGCAGTTCTTC. It encodes CASSPRYYGLADYNEQFF. V and J are TRBV5-1 and TRBJ2-1; 10 bases line up with TRBD2. Trimming took 4 bases from V and 3 from J; bases not matched to a gene: 13. Germline V gene sequence: CDR1 SGHRS, CDR2 YFSETQ. This CDR3 is built from 18 residues. Using reference TRBV5-1 and TRBJ2-1 for the parts outside the CDR3, the full variable domain is KAGVTQTPRYLIKTRGQQVTLSCSPISGHRSVSWYQQTPGQGLQFLFEYFSETQRNKGNFPGRFSGRQFSNSRSEMNVSTLELGDSALYLCASSPRYYGLADYNEQFFGPGTRLTVL.